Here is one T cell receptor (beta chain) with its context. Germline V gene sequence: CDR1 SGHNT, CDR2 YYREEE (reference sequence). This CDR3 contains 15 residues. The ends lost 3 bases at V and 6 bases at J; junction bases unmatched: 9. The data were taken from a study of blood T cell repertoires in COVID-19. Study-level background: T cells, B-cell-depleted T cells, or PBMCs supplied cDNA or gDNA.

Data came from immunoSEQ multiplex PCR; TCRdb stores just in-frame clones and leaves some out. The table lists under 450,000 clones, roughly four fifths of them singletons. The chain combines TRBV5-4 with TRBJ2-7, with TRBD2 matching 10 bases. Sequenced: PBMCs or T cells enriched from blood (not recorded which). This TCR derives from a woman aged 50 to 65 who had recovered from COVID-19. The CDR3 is CASSSTGTSASEQYF. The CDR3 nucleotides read TGTGCCAGCAGCTCCACCGGGACTAGCGCTTCCGAGCAGTACTTC.